Listed here is a single T cell receptor beta chain. As originally analysed: Amplification of reference gene primers provided the estimated nucleated cell counts. TCRdb keeps only in-frame clones here, not all; method: immunoSEQ multiplex PCR. V, J and clone size are taken as reported in that table, and D and trimming were inferred from the DNA itself. This table holds over 30,000 clones, roughly 78% found once. These data come from a study of blood T cell repertoires in COVID-19. The wider study: Whether acute or convalescent, the COVID-19 samples came from the United States, Italy and Spain. The cDNA or gDNA used as material had been derived from T cells, B-cell-depleted T cells, or PBMCs.

Material for sequencing was peripheral blood. This clonotype was obtained from an elderly man with active or convalescent COVID-19.

The CDR3 DNA is TGTGCCAGCAGCGTAGTGGGCGACTCCTACGAGCAGTACTTC. As protein: CASSVVGDSYEQYF. This rearrangement joins TRBV9 to TRBJ2-7, with D hard to call. V lost 0 bases and J lost 0, with 7 bases in between. This CDR3 comprises 14 residues. Germline CDR1 and CDR2: SGDLS and YYNGEE. Together with reference TRBV9 and TRBJ2-7, the CDR3 gives the full variable domain: DSGVTQTPKHLITATGQRVTLRCSPRSGDLSVYWYQQSLDQGLQFLIQYYNGEERAKGNILERFSAQQFPDLHSELNLSSLELGDSALYFCASSVVGDSYEQYFGPGTRLTVT.